These 14 T cell receptor beta chains were sequenced from one sample in a study of cytotoxic CD8 clonotypes in ibrutinib-treated CLL. Profiled with immunoSEQ multiplex PCR; TCRdb holds only in-frame clones, not every one. Of more than 12,000 clones in the sample, roughly 50% were seen once. The starting material was PBMCs, obtained at a roughly 24-month disease-progression time point, from a patient treated with ibrutinib. The receptors come from a human donor with chronic lymphocytic leukemia.

V usage is TRBV19 and J usage is TRBJ1-1, with TRBD1 matching 8 bases. This CDR3 has 14 amino acids. V lost 6 bases and J lost 7; bases outside the gene matches: 10. The germline V gene has CDR1 LNHDA and CDR2 SQIVND (reference sequence). CDR3: CASSPTGGYFEAFF. The DNA for the CDR3 is TGTGCCAGTAGCCCAACAGGGGGGTACTTTGAAGCTTTCTTT.

The chain combines TRBV10-2 with TRBJ2-7; maybe TRBD1 (5 bases). Germline V gene data show CDR1 as WSHSY and CDR2 as SAAADI. The ends were cut back, 8 bases at V and 0 bases at J, with 8 bases in the middle. The CDR3 spans 12 residues. CDR3: CASWTYSYEQYF. DNA for the CDR3: TGCGCCAGCTGGACATACTCCTACGAGCAGTACTTC.

In its sample, this clone was seen a few times. The J gene is TRBJ2-5, the V gene TRBV5-6; tentative D call: TRBD1 (6 bases). This CDR3 comprises 14 residues. Germline V gene sequence: CDR1 SGHDT, CDR2 YYEEEE. V was pared by 4 bases and J by 4 bases, with 14 bases between. The CDR3 coding sequence is TGTGCCAGCAGCCTTACGTGGGACACAGAGACCCAGTACTTC. Residues: CASSLTWDTETQYF.

The chain's CDR3 is CASSLSANTQYF. CDR3 DNA sequence: TGCGCCAGCAGCTTGTCCGCGAATACGCAGTATTTT. The chain couples TRBV5-1 to TRBJ2-3, with no clear D. The CDR3 contains 12 residues. Germline V gene data show CDR1 as SGHRS and CDR2 as YFSETQ. V lost 1 base to trimming and J lost 7 bases, with 7 bases between them.

This clone was observed a handful of times. The chain is built from TRBV5-4 and TRBJ1-1, with TRBD1 as a possible D gene (6 bases). V lost 5 bases, J lost 1 base, and 9 bases lay in between. The CDR3 extends over 13 amino acids. The germline gives CDR1 SGHNT, CDR2 YYREEE (reference sequence). CDR3 region: CASRQTGNTEAFF. CDR3 DNA sequence: TGTGCCAGCAGACAGACAGGGAACACTGAAGCTTTCTTT.

V usage is TRBV2 and J usage is TRBJ1-5; a possible D gene is TRBD1 (6 bases). CDR1 is SNHLY, CDR2 FYNNEI, per germline. V gave up 8 bases and J gave up 1 base, with 9 bases separating them. There are 13 residues in the CDR3. CDR3 DNA sequence: TGTGCCAGCCAAGACAGGAGCAATCAGCCCCAGCATTTT. Translation: CASQDRSNQPQHF.

The chain links TRBV6-6 to TRBJ2-7, with 7 bases aligning to TRBD1. The V and J ends lost 0 bases and 5 bases, in that order; junction bases with no gene match: 4. The CDR3 is 14 residues long. Germline V gene sequence: CDR1 MNHNY, CDR2 SVGAGI (reference sequence). CDR3 DNA: TGTGCCAGCAGTTACTCCACAGGGGCCAACGAGCAGTACTTC. This translates into CASSYSTGANEQYF.

This chain connects TRBV25-1 to TRBJ1-2, with 7 nucleotides matching TRBD1. Germline V CDR1 and CDR2: MGHDK, SYGVNS. This CDR3 has 13 residues. V lost 9 bases and J lost 4; bases outside the gene matches: 8. CDR3 nucleotides: TGTGCCAGACCGACAGGGAGTTCCTATGGCTACACCTTC. Translation: CARPTGSSYGYTF.

This clone came up a few times. The chain employs TRBV5-6 and TRBJ2-1; 9 bases agree with TRBD1. The germline V gene has CDR1 SGHDT and CDR2 YYEEEE. The CDR3 runs to 14 residues. Germline trimming cut 3 bases from V and 8 bases from J; bases unmatched to any gene: 6. CDR3 DNA: TGTGCCAGCAGCTGGGGGACAGGGAAACATGAGCAGTTCTTC. As protein: CASSWGTGKHEQFF. The entire variable domain, with the rest obtained from reference TRBV5-6 and TRBJ2-1, is as follows: DAGVTQSPTHLIKTRGQQVTLRCSPKSGHDTVSWYQQALGQGPQFIFQYYEEEERQRGNFPDRFSGHQFPNYSSELNVNALLLGDSALYLCASSWGTGKHEQFFGPGTRLTVL.

This clone has only a few counts. This chain uses TRBV4-1 with TRBJ1-2; TRBD1 matches 7 bases. V lost 3 bases, J lost 7 bases, and 11 bases stayed unmatched. The CDR3 consists of 15 residues. In germline, CDR1 is MGHRA, CDR2 YSYEKL. The CDR3 bases are TGCGCCAGCAGCCATTGGGCCCCCGACAGGGCTGGCTACACCTTC. Translating gives CASSHWAPDRAGYTF.

The chain uses TRBV18 and TRBJ1-1; the D is unclear. V lost 0 bases to trimming and J lost 10 bases, with 9 bases between them. The CDR3 extends over 12 amino acids. Germline-derived CDR1 and CDR2 are KGHSH and LQKENI. The CDR3 DNA follows: TGTGCCAGCTCACCACCCACAGCAGGAGCTTTCTTT. This sequence encodes CASSPPTAGAFF. Complete variable domain (other parts from reference TRBV18 and TRBJ1-1): NAGVMQNPRHLVRRRGQEARLRCSPMKGHSHVYWYRQLPEEGLKFMVYLQKENIIDESGMPKERFSAEFPKEGPSILRIQQVVRGDSAAYFCASSPPTAGAFFGQGTRLTVV.

In its sample, this clone was seen a few times. The chain is built from TRBV19 and TRBJ1-1; 9 bases fit TRBD1. V shed 4 bases, J shed 0 bases, and the junction held 0 bases outside the gene matches. Germline CDR1 and CDR2: LNHDA and SQIVND (reference sequence). This CDR3 has 14 residues. As DNA, the CDR3 is TGTGCCAGTAGTAGGACAGGGGTGAACACTGAAGCTTTCTTT. Amino acid sequence: CASSRTGVNTEAFF.

By share, this clone counts as medium-sized. This rearrangement joins TRBV18 to TRBJ2-1, with D possibly being TRBD1 (6 bases). The CDR3 is 16 residues long. The germline V gene has CDR1 KGHSH and CDR2 LQKENI. The V and J ends lost 4 bases and 9 bases respectively, with 22 bases between them. This CDR3 reads CASSHRDPAGLGEQFF. CDR3 DNA: TGTGCCAGCTCACACAGGGATCCGGCTGGGTTGGGTGAGCAGTTCTTC.

The rearrangement joins TRBV7-8 to TRBJ2-7; possibly TRBD2 for D (5 bases). V gave up 3 bases and J gave up 5 bases, with 11 bases separating them. Germline lookup yields CDR1 SGHVS and CDR2 FQNEAQ. This CDR3 has 13 residues. The CDR3 loop is CASSFGVRNEQYF. CDR3 nucleotides: TGTGCCAGCAGCTTCGGGGTGAGGAACGAGCAGTACTTC.